The text below deals with one T cell receptor beta chain. What it binds is unknown. In the authors' workflow: Without quality scores, immunoSEQ junctional reads could not be filtered like full-length reads. The data were produced by immunoSEQ multiplex PCR, yet TCRdb's version contains in-frame clones alone and is incomplete. The V and J calls and clone size are taken from that table; D and trimming were inferred from the DNA. The sample includes 2 million to 2.5 million clones, 95% seen only once; the top ten take 0.1% to 0.15%. The V gene's germline CDR1 is SGHNT and CDR2 YYREEE (reference sequence). CDR3 size: 16 residues. J lost 4 bases, V lost 3 bases, and 7 bases had no gene match. This entry comes from a study of shared clonotypes between healthy human individuals. Study-wide results and caveats: Among the subsets, naive ones generally showed larger estimated richness than memory ones. The authors expected sequencing depth to affect clonotype sharing among donors.

The TCR comes from a man aged 18-30 years in good health. The V gene is TRBV5-4, the J gene TRBJ2-5; 12 nucleotides line up with TRBD2. The material sequenced was naive CD4+ T cells sorted from blood. Sample subset: CD45RA+ positively selected. CDR3 sequence: CASSYTLAGGRETQYF. Here the CDR3 DNA reads TGTGCCAGCAGCTATACTCTAGCGGGGGGGCGAGAGACCCAGTACTTC.